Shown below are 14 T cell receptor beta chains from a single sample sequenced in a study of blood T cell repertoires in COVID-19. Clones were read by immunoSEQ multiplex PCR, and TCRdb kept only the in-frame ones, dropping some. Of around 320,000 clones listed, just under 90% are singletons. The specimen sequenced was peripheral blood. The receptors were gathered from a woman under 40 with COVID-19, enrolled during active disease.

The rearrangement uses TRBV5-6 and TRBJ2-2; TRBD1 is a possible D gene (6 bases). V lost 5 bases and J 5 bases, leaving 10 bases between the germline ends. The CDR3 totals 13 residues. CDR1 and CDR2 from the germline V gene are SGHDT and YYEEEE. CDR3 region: CASRLRGTGELFF. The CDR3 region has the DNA TGTGCCAGCAGATTGAGGGGGACCGGGGAGCTGTTTTTT.

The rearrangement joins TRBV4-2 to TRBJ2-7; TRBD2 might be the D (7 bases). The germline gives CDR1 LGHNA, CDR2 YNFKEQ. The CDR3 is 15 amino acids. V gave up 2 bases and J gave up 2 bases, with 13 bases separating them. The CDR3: CASSQNAGAPYEQYF. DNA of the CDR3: TGTGCCAGCAGCCAAAATGCGGGGGCGCCCTACGAGCAGTACTTC.

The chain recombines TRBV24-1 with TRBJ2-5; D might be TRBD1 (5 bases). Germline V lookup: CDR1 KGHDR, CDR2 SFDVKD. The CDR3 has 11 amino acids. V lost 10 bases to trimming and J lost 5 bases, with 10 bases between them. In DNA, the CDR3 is TGTGCCACAGGGGATGGGGAGACCCAGTACTTC. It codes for CATGDGETQYF.

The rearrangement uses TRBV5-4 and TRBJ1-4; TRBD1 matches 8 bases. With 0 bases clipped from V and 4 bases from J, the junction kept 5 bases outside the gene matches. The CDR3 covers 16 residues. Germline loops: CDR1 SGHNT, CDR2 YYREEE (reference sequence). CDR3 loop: CASSLAQGAGNEKLFF. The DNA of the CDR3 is TGTGCCAGCAGCTTGGCGCAGGGGGCAGGTAATGAAAAACTGTTTTTT.

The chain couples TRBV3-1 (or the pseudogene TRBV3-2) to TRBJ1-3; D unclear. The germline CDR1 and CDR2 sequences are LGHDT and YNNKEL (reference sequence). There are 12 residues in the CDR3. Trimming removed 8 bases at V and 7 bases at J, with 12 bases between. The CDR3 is CASSLLGNTIYF. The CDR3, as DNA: TGTGCCAGCTCCCTTCTCGGGAACACCATATATTTT.

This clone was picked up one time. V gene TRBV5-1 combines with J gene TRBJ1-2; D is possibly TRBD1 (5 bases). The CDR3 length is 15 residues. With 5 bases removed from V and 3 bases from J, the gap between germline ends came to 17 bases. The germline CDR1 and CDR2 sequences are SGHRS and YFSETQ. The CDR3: CASRTDRKGYYGYTF. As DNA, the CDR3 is TGCGCCAGCAGGACCGACCGGAAGGGGTACTATGGCTACACCTTC. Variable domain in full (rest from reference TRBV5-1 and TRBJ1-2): KAGVTQTPRYLIKTRGQQVTLSCSPISGHRSVSWYQQTPGQGLQFLFEYFSETQRNKGNFPGRFSGRQFSNSRSEMNVSTLELGDSALYLCASRTDRKGYYGYTFGSGTRLTVV.

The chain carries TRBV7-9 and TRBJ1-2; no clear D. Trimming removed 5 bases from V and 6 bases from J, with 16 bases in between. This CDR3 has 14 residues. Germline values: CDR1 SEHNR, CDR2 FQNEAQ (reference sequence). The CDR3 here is CASSQIDMIHGYTF. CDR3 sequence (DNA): TGTGCCAGCAGCCAAATTGACATGATCCATGGCTACACCTTC.

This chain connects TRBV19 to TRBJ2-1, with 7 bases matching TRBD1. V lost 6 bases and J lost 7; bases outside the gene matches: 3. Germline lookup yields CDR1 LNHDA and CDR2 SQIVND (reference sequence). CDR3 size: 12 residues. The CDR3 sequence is CASSHRGNEQFF. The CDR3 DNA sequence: TGTGCCAGTAGCCACAGGGGAAATGAGCAGTTCTTC.

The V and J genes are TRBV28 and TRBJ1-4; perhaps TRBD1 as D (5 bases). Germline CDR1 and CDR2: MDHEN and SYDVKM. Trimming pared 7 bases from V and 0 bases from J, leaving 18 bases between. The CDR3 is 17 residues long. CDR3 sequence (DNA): TGTGCCAGCAAGTCTGGACAAACTCTTGCAACTAATGAAAAACTGTTTTTT. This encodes CASKSGQTLATNEKLFF.

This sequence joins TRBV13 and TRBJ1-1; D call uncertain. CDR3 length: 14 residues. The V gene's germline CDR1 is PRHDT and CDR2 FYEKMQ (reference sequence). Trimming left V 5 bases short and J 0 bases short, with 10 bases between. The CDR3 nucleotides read TGTGCCAGCAGCCTTAATTCCGTGAACACTGAAGCTTTCTTT. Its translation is CASSLNSVNTEAFF.

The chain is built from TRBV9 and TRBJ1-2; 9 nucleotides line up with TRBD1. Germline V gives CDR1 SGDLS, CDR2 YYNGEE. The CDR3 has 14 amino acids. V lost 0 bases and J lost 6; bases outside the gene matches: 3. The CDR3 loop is CASSVETGGNGYTF. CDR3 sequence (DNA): TGTGCCAGCAGCGTAGAGACAGGGGGAAATGGCTACACCTTC. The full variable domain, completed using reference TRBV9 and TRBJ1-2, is DSGVTQTPKHLITATGQRVTLRCSPRSGDLSVYWYQQSLDQGLQFLIQYYNGEERAKGNILERFSAQQFPDLHSELNLSSLELGDSALYFCASSVETGGNGYTFGSGTRLTVV.

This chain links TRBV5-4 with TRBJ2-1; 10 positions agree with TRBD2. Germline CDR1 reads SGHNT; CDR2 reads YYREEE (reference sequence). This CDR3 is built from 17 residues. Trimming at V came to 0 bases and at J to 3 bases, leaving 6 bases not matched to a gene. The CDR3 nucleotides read TGTGCCAGCAGCTTGGGAGGAAGCGGGGGGGGCTACAATGAGCAGTTCTTC. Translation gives CASSLGGSGGGYNEQFF.

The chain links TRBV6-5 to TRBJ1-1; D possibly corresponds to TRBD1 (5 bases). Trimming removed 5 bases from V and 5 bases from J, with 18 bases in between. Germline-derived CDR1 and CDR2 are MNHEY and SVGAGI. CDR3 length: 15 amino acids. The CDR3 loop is CASSKQSGFVTEAFF. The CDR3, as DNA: TGTGCCAGCAGTAAACAATCAGGGTTTGTTACTGAAGCTTTCTTT.

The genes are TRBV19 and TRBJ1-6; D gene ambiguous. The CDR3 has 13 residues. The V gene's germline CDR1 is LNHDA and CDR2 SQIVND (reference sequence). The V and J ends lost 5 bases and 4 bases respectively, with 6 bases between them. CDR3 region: CASSFGYNSPLHF. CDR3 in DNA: TGTGCCAGTAGTTTCGGGTATAATTCACCCCTCCACTTT.